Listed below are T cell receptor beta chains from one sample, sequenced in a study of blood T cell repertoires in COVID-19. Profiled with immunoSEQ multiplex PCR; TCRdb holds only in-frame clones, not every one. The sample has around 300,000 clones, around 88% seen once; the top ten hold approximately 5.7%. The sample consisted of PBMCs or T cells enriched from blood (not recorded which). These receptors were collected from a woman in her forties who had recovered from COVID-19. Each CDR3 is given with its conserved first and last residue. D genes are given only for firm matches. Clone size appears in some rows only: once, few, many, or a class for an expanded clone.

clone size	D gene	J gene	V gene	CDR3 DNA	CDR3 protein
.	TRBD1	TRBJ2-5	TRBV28	TGTGCCAGCAGTTCACGACAGGGGGGGGAGACCCAGTACTTC	CASSSRQGGETQYF
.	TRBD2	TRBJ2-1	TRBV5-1	TGCGCCAGCAGCTTGGATGGCGGGAGCGAGATTGAGCAGTTCTTC	CASSLDGGSEIEQFF
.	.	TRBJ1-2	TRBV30	TGTGCCTGGGGGGACGGCGGGAACTATGGCTACACCTTC	CAWGDGGNYGYTF
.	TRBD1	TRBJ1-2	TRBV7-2	TGTGCCAGCACCCCGGGACAGGCGGGAGGCTACACCTTC	CASTPGQAGGYTF
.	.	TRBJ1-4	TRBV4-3	TGCGCCAGCAGCCAAGATTCTTCAACTAATGAAAAACTGTTTTTT	CASSQDSSTNEKLFF
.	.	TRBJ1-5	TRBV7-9	TGTGCCAGCAGCTTAGCGCAGGAACAGCCCCAGCATTTT	CASSLAQEQPQHF
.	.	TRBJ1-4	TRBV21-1	TGTGCCAGCAGGACAGTTAGGTGTGAAAAACTGTTTTTT	CASRTVRCEKLFF
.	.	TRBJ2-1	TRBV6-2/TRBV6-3	TGTGCCAGCAGTCCAGGCAGGGGCAATGAGCAGTTCTTC	CASSPGRGNEQFF
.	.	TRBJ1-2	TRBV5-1	TGCGCCAGCAGCCCCACCATAGGTGGGGGCCCTAACTATGGCTACACCTTC	CASSPTIGGGPNYGYTF
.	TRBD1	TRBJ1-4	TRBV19	TGTGCCAGTACCTCCTCTCCAGGGGGCAATGAAAAACTGTTTTTT	CASTSSPGGNEKLFF
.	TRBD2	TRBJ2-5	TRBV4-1	TGCGCCAGCAGCCATTATCTAGCGGACCAAGAGACCCAGTACTTC	CASSHYLADQETQYF
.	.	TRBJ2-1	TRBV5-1	TGCGCCAGCAGCTCCCCCCCGGGAGAGCAGTTCTTC	CASSSPPGEQFF
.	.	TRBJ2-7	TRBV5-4	TGTGCCAGCAGCTTGGACCTACAGGGCCCCGAAGAGCAGTACTTC	CASSLDLQGPEEQYF
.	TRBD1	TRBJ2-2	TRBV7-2	TGTGCCAGCAGCTTAGAGGACAGGGCGAACGGGGAGCTGTTTTTT	CASSLEDRANGELFF
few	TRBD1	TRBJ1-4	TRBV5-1	TGCGCCAGCACCCCCGGGACAGTACCTCGAGAAAAACTGTTTTTT	CASTPGTVPREKLFF
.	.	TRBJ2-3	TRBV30	TGTGCCTGGAGTGTACTGGCGGGGGCCACAGATACGCAGTATTTT	CAWSVLAGATDTQYF
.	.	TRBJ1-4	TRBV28	TGTGCCAGCAGTTTGGGGCGGGGAACAACTAATGAAAAACTGTTTTTT	CASSLGRGTTNEKLFF
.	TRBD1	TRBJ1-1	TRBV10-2	TGCGCCAGGGACCGGGACAGGGAGGCTGAAGCTTTCTTT	CARDRDREAEAFF
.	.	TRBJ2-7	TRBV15	TGTGCCACCAGTATGAGGGCTTCAACCTACGAGCAGTACTTC	CATSMRASTYEQYF
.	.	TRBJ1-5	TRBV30	TGTGCCTGGACAGGGAAAGGTGGCAATCAGCCCCAGCATTTT	CAWTGKGGNQPQHF
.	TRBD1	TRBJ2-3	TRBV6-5	TGTGCCAGCAGTTACTCACAGGGGGGCAGAGATACGCAGTATTTT	CASSYSQGGRDTQYF
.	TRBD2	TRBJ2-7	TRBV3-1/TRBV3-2	TGTGCCAGCAGCCACGGATCTAGCGGGATAGTATCCGAGCAGTACTTC	CASSHGSSGIVSEQYF
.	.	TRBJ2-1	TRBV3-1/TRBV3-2	TGTGCCAGCAGCCAAGAAGGGGGTGAGCAGTTCTTC	CASSQEGGEQFF
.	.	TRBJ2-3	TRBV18	TGTGCCAGCTCACCAAGACGAGGCCCCACAGATACGCAGTATTTT	CASSPRRGPTDTQYF
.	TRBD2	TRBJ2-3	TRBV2	TGTGCCAGCAGTCTAGCGGGTGTAATCACAGATACGCAGTATTTT	CASSLAGVITDTQYF
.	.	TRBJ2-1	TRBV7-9	TGTGCCAGCAGCTTAGGGGCAGGGTTCGATGAGCAGTTCTTC	CASSLGAGFDEQFF
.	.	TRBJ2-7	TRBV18	TGTGCCAGCTCACCGCGGACTCGCCCGGGGGAGCAGTACTTC	CASSPRTRPGEQYF
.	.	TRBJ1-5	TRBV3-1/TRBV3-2	TGTGCCAGCAGTTCGGGGGGGACAAATCAGCCCCAGCATTTT	CASSSGGTNQPQHF
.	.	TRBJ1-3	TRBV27	TGTGCCAGCCGCAAGGTTGGGAGAACTGGAAACACCATATATTTT	CASRKVGRTGNTIYF
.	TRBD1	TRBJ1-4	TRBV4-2	TGTGCCAGCAGCCAGGCGACAGGGGCAACTAATGAAAAACTGTTTTTT	CASSQATGATNEKLFF
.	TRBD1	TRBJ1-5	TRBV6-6	TGTGCCACCGAGGGGGACAGGGGAACGGGTCAGCCCCAGCATTTT	CATEGDRGTGQPQHF
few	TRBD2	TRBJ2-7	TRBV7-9	TGTGCCAGCAGCTTATCGGGAGGGACTAGCGGGAGCTACGAGCAGTACTTC	CASSLSGGTSGSYEQYF
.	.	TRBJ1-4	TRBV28	TGTGCCAGCAGTTTATATTCAGGGCCGAATGAAAAACTGTTTTTT	CASSLYSGPNEKLFF
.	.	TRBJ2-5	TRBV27	TGTGCCAGCAGTTTAGCGATGGACTGGCGGGAGACCCAGTACTTC	CASSLAMDWRETQYF
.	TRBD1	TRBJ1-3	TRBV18	TGTGCCAGCTCTCTACAGGGGCCCTTCTCTGGAAACACCATATATTTT	CASSLQGPFSGNTIYF
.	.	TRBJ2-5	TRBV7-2	TGTGCCAGCAGCCACAACCCCCGCGGCTTGGAGACCCAGTACTTC	CASSHNPRGLETQYF
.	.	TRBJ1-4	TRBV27	TGTGCCAGCAGGCCTACCCGCCGCCAGGGTGATAATGAAAAACTGTTTTTT	CASRPTRRQGDNEKLFF
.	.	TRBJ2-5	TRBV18	TGTGCCAGCTCACCACCTTCCATCGAGACCCAGTACTTC	CASSPPSIETQYF
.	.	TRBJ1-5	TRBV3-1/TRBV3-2	TGTGCCAGCAGCCAAAGCTCAGGACAGCCCCAGCATTTT	CASSQSSGQPQHF
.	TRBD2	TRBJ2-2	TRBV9	TGTGCCAGCAGCGTAGACAGTACTAGCGGGAGGGCCGGGGAGCTGTTTTTT	CASSVDSTSGRAGELFF
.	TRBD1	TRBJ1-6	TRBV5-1	TGCGCCAGCAGACCCCGGACAGGGGATCCCCTCCACTTT	CASRPRTGDPLHF
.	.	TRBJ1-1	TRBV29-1	TGCAGCGTGGTAGGAGTGAACACTGAAGCTTTCTTT	CSVVGVNTEAFF
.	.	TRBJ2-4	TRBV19	TGTGCCAGTAGTATAGAGCCAGGGGTAGCCAAAAACATTCAGTACTTC	CASSIEPGVAKNIQYF
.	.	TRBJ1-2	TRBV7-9	TGTGCCAGCAGCTTGCAAGGGGCTAACTATGGCTACACCTTC	CASSLQGANYGYTF
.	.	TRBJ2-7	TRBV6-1	TGTGCCAGCAGTGAACGTGGGGGGGCGGACTACGAGCAGTACTTC	CASSERGGADYEQYF
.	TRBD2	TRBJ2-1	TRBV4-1	TGCGCCAGCAGCCTAGGGACTAGCGGGAGTATGGATGAGCAGTTCTTC	CASSLGTSGSMDEQFF
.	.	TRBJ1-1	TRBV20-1	TGCAGTGCTAAGGGGGTGTCTGAAGCTTTCTTT	CSAKGVSEAFF
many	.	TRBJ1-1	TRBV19	TGTGCCAGTAGTTGGACTGAGGACACTGAAGCTTTCTTT	CASSWTEDTEAFF
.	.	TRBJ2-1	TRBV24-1	TGTGCCACCAGTGGTACGGAGGGGTCCTACAATGAGCAGTTCTTC	CATSGTEGSYNEQFF
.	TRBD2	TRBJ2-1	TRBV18	TGTGCCAGCTCGATAGCGGGAGGCACCTACAATGAGCAGTTCTTC	CASSIAGGTYNEQFF
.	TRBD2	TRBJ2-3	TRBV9	TGTGCCAGCAGCGCACTAGCGGGGGGCACAGATACGCAGTATTTT	CASSALAGGTDTQYF
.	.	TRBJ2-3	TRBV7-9	TGTGCCAGCAGCTTACGAGGTGGAACTAGCACAGATACGCAGTATTTT	CASSLRGGTSTDTQYF
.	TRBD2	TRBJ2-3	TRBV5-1	TGCGCCAGCAGCTTGCGGGGACTAAGCACAGATACGCAGTATTTT	CASSLRGLSTDTQYF
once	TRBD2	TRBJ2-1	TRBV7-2	TGTGCCAGCAGCCCCCCGCAGTGGGACTACCGCTTCAATGAGCAGTTCTTC	CASSPPQWDYRFNEQFF